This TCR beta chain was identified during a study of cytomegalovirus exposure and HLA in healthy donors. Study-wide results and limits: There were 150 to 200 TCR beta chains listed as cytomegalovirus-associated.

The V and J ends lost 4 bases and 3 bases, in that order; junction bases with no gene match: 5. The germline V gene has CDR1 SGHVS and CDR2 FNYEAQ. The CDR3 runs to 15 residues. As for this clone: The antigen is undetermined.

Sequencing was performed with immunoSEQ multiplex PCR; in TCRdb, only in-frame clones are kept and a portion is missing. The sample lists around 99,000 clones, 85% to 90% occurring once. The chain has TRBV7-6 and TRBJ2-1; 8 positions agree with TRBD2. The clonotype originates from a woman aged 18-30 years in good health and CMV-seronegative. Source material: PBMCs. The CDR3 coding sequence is TGTGCCAGCAGCTCGGGAGGGAATGTCTACAATGAGCAGTTCTTC. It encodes CASSSGGNVYNEQFF.